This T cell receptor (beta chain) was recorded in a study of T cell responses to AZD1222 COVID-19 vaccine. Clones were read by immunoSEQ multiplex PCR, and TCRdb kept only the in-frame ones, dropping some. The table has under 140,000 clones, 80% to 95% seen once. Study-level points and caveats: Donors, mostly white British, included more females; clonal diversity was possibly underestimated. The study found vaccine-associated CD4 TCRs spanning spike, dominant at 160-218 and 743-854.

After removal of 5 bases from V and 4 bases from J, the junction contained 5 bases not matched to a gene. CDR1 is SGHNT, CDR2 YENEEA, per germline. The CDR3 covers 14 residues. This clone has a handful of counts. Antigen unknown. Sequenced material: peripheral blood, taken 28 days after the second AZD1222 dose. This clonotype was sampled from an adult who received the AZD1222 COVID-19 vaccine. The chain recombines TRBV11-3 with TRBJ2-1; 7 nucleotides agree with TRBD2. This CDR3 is CASSRGLLYNEQFF. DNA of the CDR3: TGTGCCAGCAGCAGGGGACTACTGTACAATGAGCAGTTCTTC.